This TCR beta chain comes out of a study of control samples from healthy donors and cancer patients. Only in-frame clones appear in the TCRdb table, and some are missing; sequencing was by immunoSEQ multiplex PCR. The sample lists 74,000 or so clones; about 89% were seen once. V was cut by 4 bases and J by 4 bases, with 14 bases left in between. Germline CDR1 is MNHEY and CDR2 is SVGEGT. The CDR3 contains 15 residues. This TCR derives from a man aged 50 to 60 in good health. The V gene is TRBV6-2 or TRBV6-3, the J gene TRBJ2-1, with unresolved D. What was sequenced was blood. The CDR3 DNA reads TGTGCCAGCAGTTTTTCTCGCGGAGCTTACAATGAGCAGTTCTTC. This translates into CASSFSRGAYNEQFF.